The sequence of this T cell receptor beta chain was determined in a study of glioma-infiltrating T cells after dendritic cell vaccination. As for the study in general: Between about 2002 and 2013, patients got autologous tumor lysate-pulsed dendritic cell vaccines.

None of the glioblastoma patients had an isocitrate dehydrogenase mutation. Primers: 60 V beta forward and 13 J beta reverse. Libraries were prepared by immunoSEQ multiplex PCR; TCRdb keeps only in-frame clonotypes and omits some of them. The data contain about 82,000 clones, around 90% of them seen just once; the ten biggest clones take up about 3%. The V and J ends lost 3 bases and 5 bases respectively, with 16 bases between them. There are 15 residues in the CDR3. Germline values: CDR1 KGHSH, CDR2 LQKENI. This chain joins TRBV18 and TRBJ1-1, with unresolved D. The TCR sequence derives from a human donor with glioblastoma. Sequenced material: blood, taken before dendritic cell vaccination. The CDR3 loop is CASSPYRRSGTEAFF. The CDR3 bases are TGTGCCAGCTCACCCTACCGGAGGTCGGGGACTGAAGCTTTCTTT. Combining the CDR3 with reference TRBV18 and TRBJ1-1 gives the whole variable domain NAGVMQNPRHLVRRRGQEARLRCSPMKGHSHVYWYRQLPEEGLKFMVYLQKENIIDESGMPKERFSAEFPKEGPSILRIQQVVRGDSAAYFCASSPYRRSGTEAFFGQGTRLTVV.